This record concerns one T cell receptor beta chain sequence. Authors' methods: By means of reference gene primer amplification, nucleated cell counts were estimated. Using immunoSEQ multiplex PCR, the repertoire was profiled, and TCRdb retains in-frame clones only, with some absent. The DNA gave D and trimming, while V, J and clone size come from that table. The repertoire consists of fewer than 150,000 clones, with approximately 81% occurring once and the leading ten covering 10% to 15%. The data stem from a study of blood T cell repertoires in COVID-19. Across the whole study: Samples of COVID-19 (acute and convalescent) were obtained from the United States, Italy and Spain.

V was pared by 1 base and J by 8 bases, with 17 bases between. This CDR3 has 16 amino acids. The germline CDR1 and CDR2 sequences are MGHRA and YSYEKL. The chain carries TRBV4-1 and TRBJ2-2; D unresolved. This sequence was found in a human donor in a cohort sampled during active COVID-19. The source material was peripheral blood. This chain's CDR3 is CASSQGAGGQLGELFF. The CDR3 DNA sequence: TGCGCCAGCAGCCAAGGGGCAGGTGGCCAGCTTGGGGAGCTGTTTTTT.